This T cell receptor beta chain came from a study of graft-versus-host responses after intestinal transplantation. Study details: Transplant types were multivisceral, liver-intestinal, or isolated intestinal. The study gave all recipients anti-thymocyte globulin induction, then tacrolimus and steroids for about 3 years.

Note on this clone: As yet, its antigen is unknown.

Study results and caveats: Early post-transplant HvG declines showed an association with peak circulating GvH clone levels. Detection of GvH clones occurred in recipient marrow, and some had their first appearance in ileum or blood.

Looked up from germline, CDR1 is MNHEY and CDR2 is SMNVEV (reference sequence). The CDR3 runs 13 residues. V gave up 4 bases and J gave up 1 base, with 8 bases separating them. Clones were sequenced by immunoSEQ multiplex PCR, and TCRdb holds only the in-frame ones, with some missing. This table holds some 120,000 clones, around 94% found once. This rearrangement joins TRBV27 to TRBJ2-7, with a tentative D call TRBD2 (6 bases). Specimen: unstimulated CD4+ T cells sorted from spleen or lymph node cells, collected before transplant. This TCR derives from a human donor who was the organ donor for an intestinal transplant. The CDR3 DNA reads TGTGCCAGCAGTTCTCGGGAGTCCTACGAGCAGTACTTC. Its translation: CASSSRESYEQYF.